This T cell receptor (beta chain) was profiled in a study of vaccination and CD4 T cells after COVID-19. About the research overall: Collection of post-vaccine samples followed dose two by a median about 72 days, spanning a range of 14 to 241. Stimulation used overlapping spike peptides from SARS-CoV-2, HCoV-NL63, HCoV-OC43 and HCoV-229E. Study-level points and caveats: Only post-vaccination samples contained a median roughly 86% of the reactive clones in convalescent patients.

Researchers used the Oncomine TCR Beta short-read assay to sequence DNA from cultured CD4+ T cells. CD4+ T cells were cultured, and genomic DNA was extracted from them. TCRdb processed the PCR reads anew with MiXCR; each CDR3 protein has one entry. The sample has around 16,000 distinct CDR3 sequences, about 69% seen once; the top ten hold about 18%. Treatment of the sample: approximately 11-day PBMC culture with coronavirus spike peptide pools or control peptides (ViraFEST assay). J gave up 3 bases and V 2 bases, and 2 bases lay outside the gene matches. Germline V gives CDR1 KGHDR, CDR2 SFDVKD. This CDR3 has 15 residues. Note on this clonotype: Its target is not known.

The chain is built from TRBV24-1 and TRBJ2-7, with 11 bases aligning to TRBD1. The TCR originated in a human donor who had recovered from COVID-19. Material: CD4+ T cells from blood, cultured in vitro. DNA for the CDR3: TGTGCCACCAGTGATTCCGGGACAGGGGGCTACGAGCAGTACTTC. Protein: CATSDSGTGGYEQYF.